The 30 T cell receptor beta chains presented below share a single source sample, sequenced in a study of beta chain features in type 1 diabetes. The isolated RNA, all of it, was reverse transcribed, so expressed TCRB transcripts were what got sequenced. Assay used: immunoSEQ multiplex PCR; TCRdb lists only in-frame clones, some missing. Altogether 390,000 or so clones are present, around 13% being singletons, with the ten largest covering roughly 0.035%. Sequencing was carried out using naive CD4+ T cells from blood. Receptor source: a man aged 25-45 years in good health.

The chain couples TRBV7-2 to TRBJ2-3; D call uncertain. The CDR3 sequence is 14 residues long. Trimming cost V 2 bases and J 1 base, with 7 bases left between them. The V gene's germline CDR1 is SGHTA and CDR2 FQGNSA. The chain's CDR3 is CASSLTFRTDTQYF. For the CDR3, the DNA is TGTGCCAGCAGCTTAACGTTTCGCACAGATACGCAGTATTTT.

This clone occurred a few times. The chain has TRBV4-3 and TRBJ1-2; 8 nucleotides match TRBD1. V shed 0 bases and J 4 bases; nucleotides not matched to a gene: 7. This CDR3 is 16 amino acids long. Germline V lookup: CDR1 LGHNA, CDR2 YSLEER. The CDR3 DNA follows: TGCGCCAGCAGCCAAGATGCAGGGGGCGCCCCCTATGGCTACACCTTC. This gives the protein CASSQDAGGAPYGYTF.

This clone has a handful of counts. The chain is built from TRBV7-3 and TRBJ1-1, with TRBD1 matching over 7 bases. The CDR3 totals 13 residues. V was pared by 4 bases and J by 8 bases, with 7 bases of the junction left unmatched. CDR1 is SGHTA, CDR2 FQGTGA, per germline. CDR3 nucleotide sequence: TGTGCCAGCAGCTCCTCGACAGGGACCGAAGCTTTCTTT. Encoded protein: CASSSSTGTEAFF. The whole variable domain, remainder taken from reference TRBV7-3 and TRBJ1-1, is GAGVSQTPSNKVTEKGKYVELRCDPISGHTALYWYRQSLGQGPEFLIYFQGTGAADDSGLPNDRFFAVRPEGSVSTLKIQRTERGDSAVYLCASSSSTGTEAFFGQGTRLTVV.

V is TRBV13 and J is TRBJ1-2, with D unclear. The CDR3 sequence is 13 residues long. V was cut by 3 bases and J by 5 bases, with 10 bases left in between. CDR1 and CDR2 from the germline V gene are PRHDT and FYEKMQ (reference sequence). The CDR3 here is CASSLMGIYGYTF. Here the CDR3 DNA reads TGTGCCAGCAGCTTGATGGGGATTTATGGCTACACCTTC.

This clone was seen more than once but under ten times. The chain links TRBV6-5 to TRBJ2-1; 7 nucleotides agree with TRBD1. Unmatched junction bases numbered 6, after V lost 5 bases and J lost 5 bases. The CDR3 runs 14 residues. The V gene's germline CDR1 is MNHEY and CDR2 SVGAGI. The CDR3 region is CASSRGTDNNEQFF. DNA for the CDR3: TGTGCCAGCAGTCGAGGGACAGACAACAATGAGCAGTTCTTC.

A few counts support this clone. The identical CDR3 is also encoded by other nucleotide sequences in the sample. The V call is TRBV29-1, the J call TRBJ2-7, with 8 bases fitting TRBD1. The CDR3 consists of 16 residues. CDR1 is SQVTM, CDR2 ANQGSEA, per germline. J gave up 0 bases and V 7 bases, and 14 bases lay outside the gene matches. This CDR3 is CSAAPGRDRSSYEQYF. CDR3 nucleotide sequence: TGCAGCGCTGCCCCAGGTCGGGACAGGAGCTCCTACGAGCAGTACTTC.

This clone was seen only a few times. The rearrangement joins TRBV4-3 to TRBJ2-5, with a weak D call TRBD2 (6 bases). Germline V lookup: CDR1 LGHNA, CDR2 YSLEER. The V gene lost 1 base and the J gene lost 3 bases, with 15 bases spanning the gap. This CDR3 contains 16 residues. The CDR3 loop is CASSQAPGDSEETQYF. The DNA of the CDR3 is TGCGCCAGCAGCCAAGCGCCGGGGGACTCAGAAGAGACCCAGTACTTC.

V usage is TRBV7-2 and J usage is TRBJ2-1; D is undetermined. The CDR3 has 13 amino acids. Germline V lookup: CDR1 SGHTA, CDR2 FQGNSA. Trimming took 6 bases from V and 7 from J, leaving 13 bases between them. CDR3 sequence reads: CASRGNFGNEQFF. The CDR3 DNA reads TGTGCCAGCAGGGGGAACTTTGGTAATGAGCAGTTCTTC. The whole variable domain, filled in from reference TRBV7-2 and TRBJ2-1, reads GAGVSQSPSNKVTEKGKDVELRCDPISGHTALYWYRQSLGQGLEFLIYFQGNSAPDKSGLPSDRFSAERTGGSVSTLTIQRTQQEDSAVYLCASRGNFGNEQFFGPGTRLTVL.

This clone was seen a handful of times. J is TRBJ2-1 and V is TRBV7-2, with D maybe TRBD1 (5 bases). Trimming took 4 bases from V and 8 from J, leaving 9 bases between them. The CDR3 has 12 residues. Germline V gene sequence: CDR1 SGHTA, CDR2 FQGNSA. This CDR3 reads CASSSTVHEQFF. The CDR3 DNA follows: TGTGCCAGCAGCTCGACAGTCCATGAGCAGTTCTTC.

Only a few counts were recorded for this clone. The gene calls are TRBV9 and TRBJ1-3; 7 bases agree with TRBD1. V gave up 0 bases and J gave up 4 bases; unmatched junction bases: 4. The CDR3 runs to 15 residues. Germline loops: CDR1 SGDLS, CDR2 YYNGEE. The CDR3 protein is CASSVVGTEGNTIYF. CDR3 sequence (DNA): TGTGCCAGCAGCGTAGTGGGGACAGAAGGAAACACCATATATTTT.

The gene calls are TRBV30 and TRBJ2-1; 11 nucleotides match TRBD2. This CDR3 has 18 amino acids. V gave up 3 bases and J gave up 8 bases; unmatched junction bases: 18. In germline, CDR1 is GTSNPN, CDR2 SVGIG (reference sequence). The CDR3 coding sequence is TGTGCCTGGAGGGACTATACGGGGCTAGCGGGAGGTTGGCATGAGCAGTTCTTC. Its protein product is CAWRDYTGLAGGWHEQFF. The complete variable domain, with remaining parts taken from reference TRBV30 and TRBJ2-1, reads SQTIHQWPATLVQPVGSPLSLECTVEGTSNPNLYWYRQAAGRGLQLLFYSVGIGQISSEVPQNLSASRPQDRQFILSSKKLLLSDSGFYLCAWRDYTGLAGGWHEQFFGPGTRLTVL.

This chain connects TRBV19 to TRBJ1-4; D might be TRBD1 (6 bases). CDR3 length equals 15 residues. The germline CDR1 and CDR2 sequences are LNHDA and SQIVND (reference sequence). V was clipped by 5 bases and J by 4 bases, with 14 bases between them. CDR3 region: CASSLQQGFNEKLFF. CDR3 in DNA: TGTGCCAGTAGTCTCCAACAGGGATTTAATGAAAAACTGTTTTTT.

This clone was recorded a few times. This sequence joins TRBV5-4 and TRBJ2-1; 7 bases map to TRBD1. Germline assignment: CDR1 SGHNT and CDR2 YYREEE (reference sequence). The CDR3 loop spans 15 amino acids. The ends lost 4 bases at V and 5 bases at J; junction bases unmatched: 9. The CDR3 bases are TGTGCCAGCAGCGCTCCTCCGGGACAGAACAATGAGCAGTTCTTC. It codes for CASSAPPGQNNEQFF. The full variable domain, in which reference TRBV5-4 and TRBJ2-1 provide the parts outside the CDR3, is ETGVTQSPTHLIKTRGQQVTLRCSSQSGHNTVSWYQQALGQGPQFIFQYYREEENGRGNFPPRFSGLQFPNYSSELNVNALELDDSALYLCASSAPPGQNNEQFFGPGTRLTVL.

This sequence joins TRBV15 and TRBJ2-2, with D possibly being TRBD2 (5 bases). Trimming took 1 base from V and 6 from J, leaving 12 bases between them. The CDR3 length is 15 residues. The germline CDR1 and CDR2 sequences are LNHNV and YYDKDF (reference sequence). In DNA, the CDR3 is TGTGCCACCAGCAGAGGAGGAAGGGAGTCCGGGGAGCTGTTTTTT. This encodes CATSRGGRESGELFF. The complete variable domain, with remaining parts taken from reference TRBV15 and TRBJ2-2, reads DAMVIQNPRYQVTQFGKPVTLSCSQTLNHNVMYWYQQKSSQAPKLLFHYYDKDFNNEADTPDNFQSRRPNTSFCFLDIRSPGLGDTAMYLCATSRGGRESGELFFGEGSRLTVL.

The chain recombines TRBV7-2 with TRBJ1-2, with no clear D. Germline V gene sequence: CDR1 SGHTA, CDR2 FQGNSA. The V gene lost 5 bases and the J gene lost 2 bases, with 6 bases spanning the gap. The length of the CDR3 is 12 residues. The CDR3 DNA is TGTGCCAGCAGCAACTCCAACTATGGCTACACCTTC. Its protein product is CASSNSNYGYTF.

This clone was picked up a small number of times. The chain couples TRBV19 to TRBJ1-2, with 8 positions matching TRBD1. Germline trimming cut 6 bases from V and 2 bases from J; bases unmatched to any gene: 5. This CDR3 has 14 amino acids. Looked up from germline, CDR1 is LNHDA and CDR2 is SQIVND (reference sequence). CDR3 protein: CASSSDRANYGYTF. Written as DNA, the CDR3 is TGTGCCAGTAGCTCGGACAGGGCAAACTATGGCTACACCTTC. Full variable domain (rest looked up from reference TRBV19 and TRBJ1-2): DGGITQSPKYLFRKEGQNVTLSCEQNLNHDAMYWYRQDPGQGLRLIYYSQIVNDFQKGDIAEGYSVSREKKESFPLTVTSAQKNPTAFYLCASSSDRANYGYTFGSGTRLTVV.

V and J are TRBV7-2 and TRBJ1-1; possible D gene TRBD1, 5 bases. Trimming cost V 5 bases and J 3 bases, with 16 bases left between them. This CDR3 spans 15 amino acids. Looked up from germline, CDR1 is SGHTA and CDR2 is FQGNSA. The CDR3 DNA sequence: TGTGCCAGCAGCCGAACGAGTGGGGCTTACACTGAAGCTTTCTTT. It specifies CASSRTSGAYTEAFF.

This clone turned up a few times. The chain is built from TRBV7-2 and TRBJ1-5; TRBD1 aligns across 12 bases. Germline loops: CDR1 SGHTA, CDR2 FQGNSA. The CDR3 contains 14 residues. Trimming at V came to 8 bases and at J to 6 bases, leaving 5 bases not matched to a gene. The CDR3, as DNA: TGTGCCAGCTCCCGGGACAGGGGGCCTCAGCCCCAGCATTTT. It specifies CASSRDRGPQPQHF.

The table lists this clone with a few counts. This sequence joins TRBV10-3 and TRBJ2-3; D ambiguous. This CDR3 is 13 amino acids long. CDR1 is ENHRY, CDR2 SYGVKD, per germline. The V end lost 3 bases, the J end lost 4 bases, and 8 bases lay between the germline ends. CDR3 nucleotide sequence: TGTGCCATCAGTGACTCCCTTTCAGATACGCAGTATTTT. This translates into CAISDSLSDTQYF.

CDR3 sequence reads: CAWRAANTEAFF. CDR3 nucleotide sequence: TGTGCCTGGAGGGCCGCGAACACTGAAGCTTTCTTT. The chain couples TRBV30 to TRBJ1-1; D is unresolved. Germline assignment: CDR1 GTSNPN and CDR2 SVGIG (reference sequence). The V and J ends lost 3 bases and 1 base respectively, with 6 bases between them. This CDR3 has 12 amino acids.

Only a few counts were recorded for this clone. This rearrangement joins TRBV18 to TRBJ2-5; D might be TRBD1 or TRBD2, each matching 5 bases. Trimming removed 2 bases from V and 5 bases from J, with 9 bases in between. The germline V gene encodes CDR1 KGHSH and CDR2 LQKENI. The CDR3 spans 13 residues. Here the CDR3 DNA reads TGTGCCAGCTCACCAGGGACCACCGAGACCCAGTACTTC. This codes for CASSPGTTETQYF.

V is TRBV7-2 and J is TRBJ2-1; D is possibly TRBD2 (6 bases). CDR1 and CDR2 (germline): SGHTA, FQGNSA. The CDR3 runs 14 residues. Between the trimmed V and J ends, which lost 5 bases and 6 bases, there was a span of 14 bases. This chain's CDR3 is CASSPEGAGNEQFF. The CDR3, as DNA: TGTGCCAGCAGCCCGGAGGGAGCAGGCAATGAGCAGTTCTTC. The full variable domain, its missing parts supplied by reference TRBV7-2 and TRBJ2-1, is GAGVSQSPSNKVTEKGKDVELRCDPISGHTALYWYRQSLGQGLEFLIYFQGNSAPDKSGLPSDRFSAERTGGSVSTLTIQRTQQEDSAVYLCASSPEGAGNEQFFGPGTRLTVL.

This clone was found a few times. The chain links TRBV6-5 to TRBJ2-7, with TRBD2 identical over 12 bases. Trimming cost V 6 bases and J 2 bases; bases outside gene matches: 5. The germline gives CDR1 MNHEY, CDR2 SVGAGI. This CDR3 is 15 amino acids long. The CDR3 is CASSRPSGGAYEQYF. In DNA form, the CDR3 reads TGTGCCAGCAGCCGACCTAGCGGGGGGGCCTACGAGCAGTACTTC.

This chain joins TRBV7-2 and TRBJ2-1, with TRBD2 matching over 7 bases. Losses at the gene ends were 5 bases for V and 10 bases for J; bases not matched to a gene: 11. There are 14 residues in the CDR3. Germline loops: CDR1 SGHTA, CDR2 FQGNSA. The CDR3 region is CASSRESLAAEQFF. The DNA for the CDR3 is TGTGCCAGCAGCCGCGAATCTCTAGCGGCGGAGCAGTTCTTC.

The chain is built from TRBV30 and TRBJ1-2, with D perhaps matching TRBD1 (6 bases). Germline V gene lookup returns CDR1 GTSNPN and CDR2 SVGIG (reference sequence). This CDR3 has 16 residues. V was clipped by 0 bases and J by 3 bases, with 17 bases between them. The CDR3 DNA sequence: TGTGCCTGGAGTGTCCCCCCTACCTGGGGGCACTATGGCTACACCTTC. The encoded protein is CAWSVPPTWGHYGYTF.

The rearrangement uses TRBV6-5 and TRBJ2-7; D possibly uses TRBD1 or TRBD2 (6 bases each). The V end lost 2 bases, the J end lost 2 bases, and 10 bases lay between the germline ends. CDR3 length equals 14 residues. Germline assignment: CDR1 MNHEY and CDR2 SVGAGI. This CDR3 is CASSYKGGTYEQYF. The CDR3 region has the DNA TGTGCCAGCAGTTACAAGGGGGGCACCTACGAGCAGTACTTC.

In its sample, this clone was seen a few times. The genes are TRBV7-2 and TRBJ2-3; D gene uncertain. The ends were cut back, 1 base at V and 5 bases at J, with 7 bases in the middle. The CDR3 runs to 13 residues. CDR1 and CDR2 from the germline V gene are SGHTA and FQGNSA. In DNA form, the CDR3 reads TGTGCCAGCAGCTTAGAGGCGCTAGATACGCAGTATTTT. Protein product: CASSLEALDTQYF.

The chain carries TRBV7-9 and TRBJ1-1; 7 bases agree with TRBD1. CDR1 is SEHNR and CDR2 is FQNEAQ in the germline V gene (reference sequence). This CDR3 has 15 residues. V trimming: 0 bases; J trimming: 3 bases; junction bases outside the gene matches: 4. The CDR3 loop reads CASSLAGGADTEAFF. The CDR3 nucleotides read TGTGCCAGCAGCTTAGCAGGGGGCGCAGACACTGAAGCTTTCTTT.

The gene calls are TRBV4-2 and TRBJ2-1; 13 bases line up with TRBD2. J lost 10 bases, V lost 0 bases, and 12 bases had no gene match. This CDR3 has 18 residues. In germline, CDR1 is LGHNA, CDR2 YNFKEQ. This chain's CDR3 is CASSQDWEGLAGKREQFF. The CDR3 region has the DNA TGTGCCAGCAGCCAAGATTGGGAGGGACTAGCGGGAAAACGAGAGCAGTTCTTC.

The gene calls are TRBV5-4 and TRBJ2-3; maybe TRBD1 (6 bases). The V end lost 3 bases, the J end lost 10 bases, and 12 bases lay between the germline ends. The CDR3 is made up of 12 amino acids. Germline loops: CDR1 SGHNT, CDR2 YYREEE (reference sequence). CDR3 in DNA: TGTGCCAGCAGCTCTACAGGGTTACCGCAGTATTTT. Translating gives CASSSTGLPQYF.